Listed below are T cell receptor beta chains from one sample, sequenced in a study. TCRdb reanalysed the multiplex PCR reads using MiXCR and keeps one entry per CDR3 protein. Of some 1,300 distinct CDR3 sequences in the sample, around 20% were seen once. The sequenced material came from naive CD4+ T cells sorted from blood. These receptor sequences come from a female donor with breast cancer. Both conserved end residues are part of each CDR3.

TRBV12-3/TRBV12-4	CASTPGQLNYGYTF
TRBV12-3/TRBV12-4	CASSWTGNTEAFF
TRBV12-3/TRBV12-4	CASSSQTGVGYTF
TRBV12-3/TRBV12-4	CAGSRHDRGFYGYTF
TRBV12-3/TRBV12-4	CASSLGQGSYYGYTF
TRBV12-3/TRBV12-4	CASSSGRGPYGYTF
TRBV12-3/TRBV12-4	CASSPNNYGYTF
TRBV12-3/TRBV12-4	CASSLRRRANYGYTF
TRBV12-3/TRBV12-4	CASSYASVGYSYTF
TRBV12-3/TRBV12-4	CASSLYRGYGQYDYGYTF
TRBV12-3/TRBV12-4	CASSKLRDSLGYTF
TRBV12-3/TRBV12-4	CASSLLGQDGYTF
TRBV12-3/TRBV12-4	CASGLNYGYTF
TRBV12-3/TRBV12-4	CASSEGTAYGYTF
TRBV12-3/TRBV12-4	CASSKTGGGSYTF
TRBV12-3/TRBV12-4	CASSLTRQIAIGYTF
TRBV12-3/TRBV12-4	CASISRGDYGYTF
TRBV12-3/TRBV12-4	CASSPGSLYGYTF
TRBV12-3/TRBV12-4	CASRFVGLSYTF
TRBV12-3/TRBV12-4	CASTYRSRGANYGYTF
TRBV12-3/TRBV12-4	CASSLTVRGYTF
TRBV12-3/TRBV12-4	CANSLFSNYGYIF
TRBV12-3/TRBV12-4	CTSSFRRRSYGYTF
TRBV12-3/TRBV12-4	CASSLWDSDYDGYTF
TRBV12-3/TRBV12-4	CASRRWRSGYTF
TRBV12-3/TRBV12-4	CASSYKDREGYGYTF
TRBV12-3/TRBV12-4	CATRFGGHTF
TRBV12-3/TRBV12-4	CASRVAGQRYYGYTF
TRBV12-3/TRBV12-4	CASSFDRVDF
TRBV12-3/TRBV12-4	CASSPDRVPGRYTF
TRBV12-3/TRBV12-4	CASTQESYGYTF
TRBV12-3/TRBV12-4	CASRARYGYTF
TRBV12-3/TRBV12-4	CAGRPGDNYGYTF
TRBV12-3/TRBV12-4	CASSLGGLYGYTF
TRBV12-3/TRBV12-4	CASSFPGGGDYGYTF
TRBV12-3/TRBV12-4	CASLGESRSYGYTF
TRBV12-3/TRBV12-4	CASIEEGSYGYTF
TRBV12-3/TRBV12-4	CASSLVQLGDGYTF
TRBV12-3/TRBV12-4	CASSTLKVGYRYGYTF
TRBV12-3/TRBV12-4	CASRRGLEGYTF
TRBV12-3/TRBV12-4	CASSPPGANYGYTF
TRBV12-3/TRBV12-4	CAGRQIGTGYGYTF
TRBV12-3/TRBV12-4	CASSSLSNYGYTF
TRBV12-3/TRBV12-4	CASSGQNYGYTF
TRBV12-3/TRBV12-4	CASSWETYGYTF
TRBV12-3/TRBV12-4	CASRGTGPTFYGYTF
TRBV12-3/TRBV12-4	CASSLRLDGYTF
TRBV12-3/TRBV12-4	CASSWDRFFGYTF